The 14 T cell receptor beta chains listed next were all sequenced from one sample in a study of cytomegalovirus exposure and HLA in healthy donors. Primers for the PCR totalled 60 Vbeta and 13 Jbeta. TCRdb keeps only in-frame clones here, not all; method: immunoSEQ multiplex PCR. The sample has 100,000 to 150,000 clones; over 60% are singletons. The sample was PBMCs. These receptors all stem from a man aged 25 to 45 in good health and CMV-seronegative.

The gene calls are TRBV7-6 and TRBJ2-7; 12 positions agree with TRBD2. The germline gives CDR1 SGHVS, CDR2 FNYEAQ. The CDR3 length is 17 residues. V trimming: 1 base; J trimming: 1 base; junction bases outside the gene matches: 5. This CDR3 reads CASSLGLAGDSSYEQYF. CDR3 sequence (DNA): TGTGCCAGCAGCTTAGGACTAGCGGGGGACTCTTCCTACGAGCAGTACTTC.

The CDR3 coding sequence is TGTGCCAGCAGCCTACTAGCGGTTCACACAGATACGCAGTATTTT. Protein sequence: CASSLLAVHTDTQYF. The chain joins TRBV6-5 to TRBJ2-3, with 8 positions matching TRBD2. Germline CDR1 MNHEY, CDR2 SVGAGI. V was clipped by 6 bases and J by 2 bases; unmatched bases: 7. This CDR3 comprises 15 residues.

This clone was counted a few times. The rearrangement links TRBV6-4 to TRBJ2-3; the match to TRBD2 covers 14 bases. The CDR3 loop spans 16 amino acids. Germline V CDR1 and CDR2: MRHNA, SNTAGT. The CDR3 sequence: CAISDGTSGGADTQYF. For the CDR3, the DNA is TGTGCTATCAGTGACGGGACTAGCGGGGGTGCAGATACGCAGTATTTT.

V and J are TRBV29-1 and TRBJ1-2; TRBD1 is a possible D gene (6 bases). Trimming took 7 bases from V and 8 from J, leaving 23 bases between them. The CDR3 has 14 amino acids. Germline CDR1 reads SQVTM; CDR2 reads ANQGSEA. CDR3 amino acids: CSAPGNRDGRGYTF. The DNA of the CDR3 is TGCAGCGCTCCAGGAAACAGGGACGGACGCGGCTACACCTTC.

V usage is TRBV10-1 and J usage is TRBJ2-1; 10 bases align to TRBD2. The CDR3 is 16 amino acids. Germline V lookup: CDR1 WNHNN, CDR2 SYGVQD (reference sequence). With V trimmed by 2 bases and J by 4 bases, 5 bases remained unmatched. CDR3 protein: CASSETLTSGYNEQFF. In DNA form, the CDR3 reads TGCGCCAGCAGTGAGACATTGACTAGCGGGTACAATGAGCAGTTCTTC.

This sequence joins TRBV27 and TRBJ1-1, with D perhaps TRBD1 (6 bases). Germline V gene sequence: CDR1 MNHEY, CDR2 SMNVEV (reference sequence). The CDR3 covers 14 residues. Trimming pared 7 bases from V and 1 base from J, leaving 13 bases between. CDR3: CASTLGRGNTEAFF. DNA of the CDR3: TGTGCCAGCACCCTAGGCAGGGGGAACACTGAAGCTTTCTTT.

There are a few counts of this clone. This chain uses TRBV5-1 with TRBJ1-1; 8 nucleotides agree with TRBD1. The J segment lost 2 bases and the V segment lost 4 bases, leaving 4 bases of the junction unmatched. This CDR3 comprises 14 residues. Germline V gives CDR1 SGHRS, CDR2 YFSETQ. The CDR3 here is CASSPGGANTEAFF. The CDR3 region has the DNA TGCGCCAGCAGCCCAGGGGGCGCAAACACTGAAGCTTTCTTT.

The chain uses TRBV6-4 and TRBJ1-2, with TRBD1 matching over 9 bases. V trimming: 2 bases; J trimming: 5 bases; junction bases outside the gene matches: 3. Germline CDR1 MRHNA, CDR2 SNTAGT. The CDR3 totals 14 residues. CDR3 DNA: TGTGCCAGCAGTGACCGCGGGACAGGGTATGGCTACACCTTC. Its protein is CASSDRGTGYGYTF.

This clone was seen once. The V gene is TRBV27, the J gene TRBJ1-2, with D maybe TRBD1 (5 bases). CDR3 size: 12 residues. Trimming shortened V by 8 bases and J by 3 bases, and 10 bases separated the two germline ends. Germline values: CDR1 MNHEY, CDR2 SMNVEV (reference sequence). The CDR3 DNA reads as TGTGCCAGCCGGGGGAGACACTATGGCTACACCTTC. Amino acid sequence: CASRGRHYGYTF.

This clone occurred once. This chain links TRBV6-1 with TRBJ2-5; unclear D gene. This CDR3 spans 12 amino acids. V lost 6 bases to trimming and J lost 0 bases, with 5 bases between them. Germline V lookup: CDR1 MNHNS, CDR2 SASEGT. The CDR3, as DNA: TGTGCCAGCAGACTCAACCAAGAGACCCAGTACTTC. Its translation is CASRLNQETQYF.

The chain employs TRBV7-8 and TRBJ1-5, with TRBD1 matching 9 bases. Germline values: CDR1 SGHVS, CDR2 FQNEAQ. The CDR3 covers 15 residues. Trimming at V came to 5 bases and at J to 6 bases, leaving 8 bases not matched to a gene. The CDR3 spells CASSLDRGYGQPQHF. The CDR3 DNA follows: TGTGCCAGCAGCCTCGACAGGGGGTACGGTCAGCCCCAGCATTTT.

In regard to this clone: One end of the junction does not line up with germline, which may come from a read error. The chain links TRBV18 to TRBJ1-2, with D perhaps TRBD1 (5 bases). The CDR3 contains 15 residues. Per the germline V gene, CDR1 is KGHSH and CDR2 is LQKENI. The chain's CDR3 is CASSPPMGPNYGYIF. The DNA for the CDR3 is TGTGCCAGCTCACCACCGATGGGGCCTAACTATGGCTACATCTTC.

Here the CDR3 reads CSVGTGGIIGYTF. CDR3 DNA sequence: TGCAGCGTCGGGACAGGGGGCATCATAGGCTACACCTTC. J is TRBJ1-2 and V is TRBV29-1; the match to TRBD1 covers 12 bases. This CDR3 has 13 amino acids. Trimming removed 6 bases from V and 8 bases from J; junction bases left unmatched: 7. Germline loops: CDR1 SQVTM, CDR2 ANQGSEA.

The V and J genes are TRBV27 and TRBJ1-2; TRBD1 matches at 7 bases. This CDR3 has 15 residues. V trimming: 8 bases; J trimming: 1 base; junction bases outside the gene matches: 10. Germline-derived CDR1 and CDR2 are MNHEY and SMNVEV (reference sequence). This CDR3 is CASAPWGQNNYGYTF. The CDR3 DNA is TGTGCCAGCGCCCCCTGGGGACAGAATAACTATGGCTACACCTTC.